The 21 T cell receptor beta chains presented below share a single source sample, sequenced in a study of beta chain features in type 1 diabetes. The entirety of the isolated RNA underwent reverse transcription, so expressed TCRB transcripts were sequenced. Using immunoSEQ multiplex PCR, the repertoire was profiled, and TCRdb retains in-frame clones only, with some absent. This sample has hundreds of thousands of clones, with 14% found just once. Sequenced: naive CD4+ T cells from blood. These receptors originate from a man aged 30 to 39 in good health.

The chain joins TRBV5-1 to TRBJ2-4, with D perhaps matching TRBD2 (6 bases). The V end lost 4 bases, the J end lost 1 base, and 12 bases lay between the germline ends. This CDR3 region has 15 residues. Germline V gene lookup returns CDR1 SGHRS and CDR2 YFSETQ. In DNA form, the CDR3 reads TGCGCCAGCAGCATCCGGGAGACGGCCAAAAACATTCAGTACTTC. Amino acid sequence: CASSIRETAKNIQYF.

This chain joins TRBV9 and TRBJ2-2; D is perhaps TRBD2 (5 bases). Looked up from germline, CDR1 is SGDLS and CDR2 is YYNGEE. The V end was cut by 3 bases, the J end by 1 base, with 13 bases between. The CDR3 runs 16 residues. The CDR3 nucleotides are TGTGCCAGCAGCGGCGCTAGCCAGGAGAACACCGGGGAGCTGTTTTTT. Translation gives CASSGASQENTGELFF.

The sample holds a few counts of this clone. V gene TRBV7-9 combines with J gene TRBJ1-2; D not certain. V gave up 2 bases and J gave up 3 bases, with 10 bases separating them. This CDR3 comprises 14 residues. The V gene's germline CDR1 is SEHNR and CDR2 FQNEAQ (reference sequence). The CDR3 DNA sequence: TGTGCCAGCAGCTTAACCGGGATCGACTATGGCTACACCTTC. This codes for CASSLTGIDYGYTF.

In DNA form, the CDR3 reads TGCAGCGTTGAGATGAGCCGGGCTGAAGCTTTCTTT. As protein: CSVEMSRAEAFF. The chain recombines TRBV29-1 with TRBJ1-1; the D is unclear. The CDR3 length is 12 residues. CDR1 and CDR2 (germline): SQVTM, ANQGSEA. V was pared by 3 bases and J by 6 bases, with 11 bases between.

About this clone: Other DNA sequences in this sample translate to the same CDR3. This chain joins TRBV25-1 and TRBJ2-7; D possibly matches TRBD1 or TRBD2 (5 bases each). V was trimmed by 2 bases and J by 6 bases, leaving 5 bases between them. Per the germline V gene, CDR1 is MGHDK and CDR2 is SYGVNS. This CDR3 is built from 11 residues. In DNA form, the CDR3 reads TGTGCCAGCAGTGAAGGGGGCGAGCAGTACTTC. This codes for CASSEGGEQYF.

This clone was counted between two and nine times. This chain uses TRBV5-6 with TRBJ2-5; D is uncertain. CDR3 length equals 12 residues. Germline V gives CDR1 SGHDT, CDR2 YYEEEE. V was clipped by 2 bases and J by 4 bases, with 6 bases between them. The CDR3, as DNA: TGTGCCAGCAGCTTTCGCTTAGAGACCCAGTACTTC. It yields the protein CASSFRLETQYF.

This clone occurred many times. Other nucleotide sequences from this sample produce the same CDR3. V and J are TRBV5-6 and TRBJ2-3; D is ambiguous. Trimming took 2 bases from V and 5 from J, leaving 3 bases between them. In germline, CDR1 is SGHDT, CDR2 YYEEEE. This CDR3 spans 11 amino acids. CDR3 sequence reads: CASSLGDTQYF. CDR3 in DNA: TGTGCCAGCAGCTTAGGAGATACGCAGTATTTT.

The CDR3, as DNA: TGTGCCAGCAGCTTTGGTGGGACTAGCAGGCGAGGCACAGATACGCAGTATTTT. Residues: CASSFGGTSRRGTDTQYF. The chain is built from TRBV7-8 and TRBJ2-3, with 9 bases identical to TRBD2. V was pared by 3 bases and J by 1 base, with 11 bases of the junction left unmatched. Germline CDR1 reads SGHVS; CDR2 reads FQNEAQ. The length of the CDR3 is 18 residues.

This clone turned up a few times. This chain uses TRBV18 with TRBJ2-3, with D hard to call. V dropped 4 bases and J dropped 2 bases, with 10 bases sitting between them. Germline values: CDR1 KGHSH, CDR2 LQKENI. The CDR3 length is 14 residues. The CDR3 DNA reads as TGTGCCAGCTCACTCCGGATAGTCACAGATACGCAGTATTTT. Amino acid sequence: CASSLRIVTDTQYF.

This clone was seen more than once but under ten times. The sample contains more than one DNA sequence encoding this CDR3. V is TRBV30 and J is TRBJ1-2, with D uncertain. The CDR3 is 12 amino acids. Trimming left V 3 bases short and J 8 bases short, with 13 bases between. Germline CDR1 GTSNPN, CDR2 SVGIG (reference sequence). In DNA, the CDR3 is TGTGCCTGGAGCCAAAGGCCCCGAGGCTACACCTTC. Translation gives CAWSQRPRGYTF.

This chain uses TRBV30 with TRBJ1-2, with 9 nucleotides matching TRBD1. The germline CDR1 and CDR2 sequences are GTSNPN and SVGIG (reference sequence). V shed 3 bases, J shed 3 bases, and the junction held 11 bases outside the gene matches. This CDR3 is built from 16 residues. CDR3 in amino acids: CAWSETGGAYYYGYTF. The CDR3 DNA reads as TGTGCCTGGAGCGAAACAGGGGGCGCGTACTACTATGGCTACACCTTC.

This clone was seen only a few times. The chain joins TRBV7-6 to TRBJ2-3; weak D call: TRBD1 (6 bases). Germline lookup yields CDR1 SGHVS and CDR2 FNYEAQ. The length of the CDR3 is 15 residues. V was pared by 1 base and J by 1 base, with 9 bases between. In DNA form, the CDR3 reads TGTGCCAGCAGCTTAGGGGGACACCGCACAGATACGCAGTATTTT. Translation: CASSLGGHRTDTQYF.

This clone came up a few times. This sample also contains other DNA sequences that code for the same CDR3. This sequence joins TRBV7-9 and TRBJ2-5, with 11 bases that match TRBD2. The trim removed 5 bases at V and 4 bases at J, leaving 3 bases unmatched. In germline, CDR1 is SEHNR, CDR2 FQNEAQ (reference sequence). The CDR3 is made up of 14 amino acids. The CDR3 coding sequence is TGTGCCAGCAGCCTAGGGACTAGCGGAGAGACCCAGTACTTC. This encodes CASSLGTSGETQYF.

The CDR3 nucleotides are TGTGCCAGCAGCTACGTGACAGGGCAGTCCTACGAGCAGTACTTC. Translated: CASSYVTGQSYEQYF. The J gene is TRBJ2-7, the V gene TRBV7-2; the match to TRBD1 covers 7 bases. The CDR3 has 15 amino acids. J lost 1 base, V lost 4 bases, and 7 bases had no gene match. Per the germline V gene, CDR1 is SGHTA and CDR2 is FQGNSA. The full variable domain, in which reference TRBV7-2 and TRBJ2-7 provide the parts outside the CDR3, is GAGVSQSPSNKVTEKGKDVELRCDPISGHTALYWYRQSLGQGLEFLIYFQGNSAPDKSGLPSDRFSAERTGGSVSTLTIQRTQQEDSAVYLCASSYVTGQSYEQYFGPGTRLTVT.

The chain carries TRBV7-2 and TRBJ2-1; D not certain. The CDR3 extends over 11 amino acids. Germline V lookup: CDR1 SGHTA, CDR2 FQGNSA. This CDR3 is CSVSSYNEQFF. The DNA of the CDR3 is TGTTCAGTCAGCTCCTACAATGAGCAGTTCTTC.

This clone was recorded a few times. This sequence joins TRBV10-3 and TRBJ2-7, with D possibly being TRBD2 (5 bases). Per germline, CDR1 ENHRY and CDR2 SYGVKD. With 10 bases removed from V and 0 bases from J, the gap between germline ends came to 16 bases. The CDR3 spans 14 residues. CDR3 residues: CATGGGFSSYEQYV. CDR3 sequence (DNA): TGTGCCACGGGCGGCGGGTTCAGCTCCTACGAGCAGTACGTC.

The V and J genes are TRBV18 and TRBJ1-1; D remains ambiguous. Trimming shortened V by 1 base and J by 9 bases, and 15 bases separated the two germline ends. The CDR3 runs 14 residues. Germline V gene sequence: CDR1 KGHSH, CDR2 LQKENI. CDR3 nucleotide sequence: TGTGCCAGCTCACCACTGGGTTCTGGGTATCAAGCTTTCTTT. This sequence encodes CASSPLGSGYQAFF.

This clone was counted a few times. V usage is TRBV6-5 and J usage is TRBJ1-3, with unresolved D. Germline lookup yields CDR1 MNHEY and CDR2 SVGAGI. The V and J ends lost 2 bases and 2 bases respectively, with 10 bases between them. This CDR3 has 15 amino acids. CDR3 sequence: CASSYADFPGNTIYF. For the CDR3, the DNA is TGTGCCAGCAGTTACGCGGATTTTCCTGGAAACACCATATATTTT.

This clone was counted a few times. The CDR3 loop is CASSEIFGTGIIDEQFF. CDR3 in DNA: TGTGCCAGCAGTGAAATCTTCGGGACAGGGATTATCGATGAGCAGTTCTTC. The chain couples TRBV6-4 to TRBJ2-1; the match to TRBD1 covers 9 bases. V lost 3 bases and J lost 8; bases outside the gene matches: 14. The germline gives CDR1 MRHNA, CDR2 SNTAGT. The CDR3 covers 17 residues.

V is TRBV18 and J is TRBJ2-7, with 10 bases fitting TRBD1. From germline, CDR1 is KGHSH and CDR2 LQKENI. J lost 2 bases, V lost 6 bases, and 7 bases had no gene match. The CDR3 is 15 amino acids. The CDR3 sequence is CASSTGQGLPYEQYV. For the CDR3, the DNA is TGTGCCAGCTCCACGGGACAGGGGTTACCCTACGAGCAGTACGTC.

This clone was seen only a few times. This chain connects TRBV10-3 to TRBJ2-5; 8 bases map to TRBD1. Looked up from germline, CDR1 is ENHRY and CDR2 is SYGVKD. J gave up 2 bases and V 4 bases, and 3 bases lay outside the gene matches. The CDR3 spans 14 residues. The CDR3 bases are TGTGCCATCAGTGGGACAGGGAGGCAAGAGACCCAGTACTTC. The encoded protein is CAISGTGRQETQYF.